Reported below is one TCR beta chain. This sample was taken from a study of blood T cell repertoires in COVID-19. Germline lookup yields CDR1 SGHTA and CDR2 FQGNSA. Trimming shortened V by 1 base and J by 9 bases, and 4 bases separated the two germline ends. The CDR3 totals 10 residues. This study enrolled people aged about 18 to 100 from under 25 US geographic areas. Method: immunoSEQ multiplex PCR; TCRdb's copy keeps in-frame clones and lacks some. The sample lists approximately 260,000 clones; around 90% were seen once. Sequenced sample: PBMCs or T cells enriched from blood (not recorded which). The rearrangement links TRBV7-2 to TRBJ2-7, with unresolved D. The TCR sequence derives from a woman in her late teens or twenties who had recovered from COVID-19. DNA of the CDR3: TGTGCCAGCAGCTTAGGCGGGCAGTACTTC. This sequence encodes CASSLGGQYF.